This T cell receptor beta chain was recorded in a study of blood T cell repertoires in COVID-19. Study-wide context: Samples of COVID-19 (acute and convalescent) were obtained from the United States, Italy and Spain. T cells, B-cell-depleted T cells, or PBMCs provided the cDNA or gDNA that served as material.

Original processing notes: Estimated nucleated cell counts came from reference gene primer amplification. Profiled with immunoSEQ multiplex PCR; TCRdb holds only in-frame clones, not every one. The V and J calls and clone size come from that table; D and trimming were worked out from the DNA. The data show 70,000 to 100,000 clones, with more than 75% seen just once and about 12% held by the top ten. V was trimmed by 4 bases and J by 6 bases, leaving 14 bases between them. Germline-derived CDR1 and CDR2 are SGHKS and YYEKEE (reference sequence). This CDR3 contains 14 residues. V and J are TRBV5-5 and TRBJ2-4, with a possible D match to TRBD2 (5 bases). Input material: peripheral blood. This TCR derives from a human donor in a cohort sampled during active COVID-19. The CDR3 sequence: CASSAAGARNIQYF. The CDR3 coding sequence is TGTGCCAGCAGCGCCGCGGGTGCGAGAAACATTCAGTACTTC.